Described below is a single T cell receptor beta chain sequence and its context. Antigen specificity is unknown. V lost 3 bases, J lost 3 bases, and 7 bases stayed unmatched. The germline CDR1 and CDR2 sequences are SGHRS and YFSETQ. The CDR3 totals 15 residues. Produced via immunoSEQ multiplex PCR; TCRdb's table is partial and in-frame only. The data hold around 2,200 clones, with approximately 46% observed a single time. The data are from a study of Tregs in tolerant kidney transplant recipients. Looking at the study overall: CD4+CD25+CD127- cells came from approximately 3-day belatacept mixed lymphocyte reactions, some with approximately five-day graft donor restimulation. Study-wide results and limits: Tregs expanded with activated donor B cells seemed most donor-specific. Findings come from small patient numbers and require larger validation.

The sequenced sample consisted of Tregs from blood cultured with allogeneic cells. The sequence was obtained from a human donor in good health. V is TRBV5-1 and J is TRBJ1-1, with TRBD1 matching 8 bases. CDR3 bases: TGCGCCAGCAGCTCCACGACAGGGGCGGACACTGAAGCTTTCTTT. Protein: CASSSTTGADTEAFF.